Following are 3 T cell receptor beta chains from one sample sequenced in a study of blood T cell repertoires in COVID-19. Assay: immunoSEQ multiplex PCR; the TCRdb copy retains only in-frame clones and omits some. The table has more than 200,000 clones, about 88% seen once. Sequenced material: peripheral blood. The receptors originated from a man aged 70-80 years with acute or convalescent COVID-19.

The chain is built from TRBV2 and TRBJ1-1; D is possibly TRBD1 (5 bases). Trimming left V 6 bases short and J 0 bases short, with 8 bases between. This CDR3 has 13 residues. Per germline, CDR1 SNHLY and CDR2 FYNNEI. The CDR3 loop reads CASSVTVNTEAFF. CDR3 in DNA: TGTGCCAGCAGCGTGACAGTGAACACTGAAGCTTTCTTT.

The chain combines TRBV12-3 or TRBV12-4 with TRBJ2-7, with unresolved D. Trimming pared 5 bases from V and 2 bases from J, leaving 7 bases between. The length of the CDR3 is 12 residues. As DNA, the CDR3 is TGTGCCAGCAGTGCCGACACCTACGAGCAGTACTTC. Translated: CASSADTYEQYF.

As regards this clone: One junction end does not reproduce the germline sequence, and a read error may be involved. This chain connects TRBV7-7 to TRBJ2-7; 9 nucleotides agree with TRBD1. The CDR3 has 16 residues. Germline V lookup: CDR1 SSHAT, CDR2 FNYEAQ (reference sequence). This CDR3 reads CASSPRDRVNSYEQYF. The CDR3 nucleotides read TGTGCTAGCAGCCCGCGGGACAGGGTTAATTCCTACGAGCAGTACTTC.